This entry describes one T cell receptor beta chain. This specimen comes from a study of blood T cell repertoires in COVID-19. In the study overall: Acute and convalescent COVID-19 samples came from the United States, Italy and Spain. Sample material is recorded as cDNA or gDNA derived from T cells, B-cell-depleted T cells, or PBMCs.

In the source study's methods: Researchers report that nucleated cell counts were estimated from reference gene primer amplification. Data came from immunoSEQ multiplex PCR; TCRdb stores just in-frame clones and leaves some out. Clonal size and the V and J genes are those of that table, whereas D and trimming came from the DNA. The table has 90,000 to 100,000 clones, 82% seen once. J was trimmed by 7 bases and V by 0 bases; bases with no gene match: 6. Germline CDR1 KGHSY, CDR2 FQNENV. This CDR3 comprises 15 residues. The V and J genes are TRBV16 and TRBJ2-1; 7 nucleotides align to TRBD2. The origin of this receptor is an elderly man with acute or convalescent COVID-19. The sample taken for sequencing was peripheral blood. This CDR3 is CASSQSRTSGNEQFF. In DNA, the CDR3 is TGTGCCAGCAGCCAATCTAGGACTAGTGGGAATGAGCAGTTCTTC. The full variable domain, with the rest looked up from reference TRBV16 and TRBJ2-1, is GEEVAQTPKHLVRGEGQKAKLYCAPIKGHSYVFWYQQVLKNEFKFLISFQNENVFDETGMPKERFSAKCLPNSPCSLEIQATKLEDSAVYFCASSQSRTSGNEQFFGPGTRLTVL.